The clone carrying this TCR beta chain was recorded at least ten times. There are 16 residues in the CDR3. Trimming at V came to 5 bases and at J to 2 bases, leaving 3 bases not matched to a gene. The germline V gene has CDR1 MGHRA and CDR2 YSYEKL. This entry belongs to a study of molecular identifiers for immune sequencing clone quantification. Naive CD8 T cells were picked out by sorting for CD8+CD4-CCR7+CD45RA+. The bulk TCR libraries were made with methods described before and with listed TCR primers. In TCRdb, the PCR reads were re-called with MiXCR into one record per CDR3 protein. The sample shows 88,000 or so distinct CDR3 sequences, around 20% of them seen only once.

This chain uses TRBV4-1 with TRBJ2-3, with 14 bases fitting TRBD2. The specimen was naive CD8+ T cells from blood, with Jurkat cell RNA spiked in. Noted subset: FACS-sorted CD8+CD4-CCR7+CD45RA+ naive T cells. The sequence was collected from a human donor in good health. Some libraries in this study had Jurkat cell RNA spiked in. The CDR3 DNA reads TGCGCCAGCAGCAAGGGACTAGCGGGAGTCACAGATACGCAGTATTTT. Protein: CASSKGLAGVTDTQYF.